This T cell receptor beta chain was captured in a study of identical twins. This clonotype was found many times. MiXCR, run by TCRdb on the 5' RACE reads, gives a single entry per CDR3 protein. The sample has fewer than 650,000 distinct CDR3 sequences; 7.1% are singletons. V was clipped by 2 bases and J by 7 bases, with 8 bases between them. Germline assignment: CDR1 ENHRY and CDR2 SYGVKD. The CDR3 loop spans 12 amino acids. The sample also formed part of further work on yellow fever vaccine responses in identical twins.

What was sequenced was PBMCs. This rearrangement joins TRBV10-3 to TRBJ1-2; D gene uncertain. This TCR came from a woman between 18 and 29 years old in good health. The CDR3 reads CAISEVGFGYTF. The DNA of the CDR3 is TGTGCCATCAGTGAGGTCGGGTTTGGCTACACCTTC.